This entry features one T cell receptor (beta chain) sequence. Its cognate antigen is unknown. Sequencing used immunoSEQ multiplex PCR; TCRdb keeps in-frame clones, though not all of them. The sample records 15,000 to 20,000 clones, around 88% being singletons. This entry belongs to a study of T cells in localized non-small cell lung cancer. Notes on the study in general: When the top 100 tumor clones were examined, a median approximately 62 of them also appeared in the adjacent lung, which was paired and uninvolved. The highest T cell clonality was in uninvolved adjacent lung, above tumor.

Germline CDR1 and CDR2: MNHEY and SVGAGI. The CDR3 has 14 residues. V lost 2 bases and J 7 bases, leaving 14 bases between the germline ends. The source was peripheral blood, collected before any cancer treatment. This rearrangement joins TRBV6-5 to TRBJ1-1; D uncertain. The TCR sequence derives from a male donor aged 60 or over with stage III lung adenocarcinoma. CDR3 nucleotides: TGTGCCAGCAGTTACGGGAGGGCAGTAGATGAAGCTTTCTTT. This sequence encodes CASSYGRAVDEAFF.